Listed below are T cell receptor beta chains from one sample, sequenced in a study of Ad26.COV2.S vaccination and SARS-CoV-2 variants. Sequencing was performed with immunoSEQ multiplex PCR; in TCRdb, only in-frame clones are kept and a portion is missing. This table has 350,000 to 400,000 clones, more than 85% appearing once. The input for sequencing was peripheral blood, taken in a trial of Ad26.COV2.S vaccine versus placebo. Every receptor here comes from a person between 18 and 60 years old who received the Ad26.COV2.S COVID-19 vaccine or a placebo. The CDR3 runs from the conserved cysteine through the conserved F or W.

TRBJ2-7 TRBV5-1 CASSLGSSGSYEQYF
TRBJ2-3 TRBV7-9 CASSLERGGADTQYF
TRBJ2-5 TRBV9 CASSVAEGLAQETQYF
TRBJ2-5 TRBV7-9 CASSYNRGQQETQYF
TRBJ1-2 TRBV3-1/TRBV3-2 CASSLDGRDGYTF
TRBJ1-6 TRBV5-1 CASSLDRVNSPLHF
TRBJ2-7 TRBV5-1 CATGTGSGYEQYF
TRBJ1-1 TRBV5-1 CASSLGTGVNTEAFF
TRBJ1-3 TRBV18 CASSSGSVSGNTIYF
TRBJ2-1 TRBV7-9 CASSLQRGAYNEQFF
TRBJ1-5 TRBV7-9 CASSIGYGGDQPQHF
TRBJ2-5 TRBV19 CASSIMAGGTETQYF
TRBJ1-1 TRBV30 CAWRTDGWTEAFF
TRBJ1-5 TRBV6-1 CASSESFSGNQPQHF
TRBJ2-7 TRBV7-6 CASSLTGRTYEQYF
TRBJ1-1 TRBV30 CAWRRTPVAFF
TRBJ1-2 TRBV5-4 CASSMGYGYTF
TRBJ1-2 TRBV29-1 CRQGAVNYGYTF
TRBJ2-5 TRBV5-4 CASSLVRGQGKETQYF
TRBJ2-7 TRBV2 CASSSGLAGYEQYF
TRBJ1-1 TRBV12-3/TRBV12-4 CASSPGRGTEAFF
TRBJ1-4 TRBV4-1 CASSQEHRPTNEKLFF
TRBJ2-7 TRBV6-6 CASSYGTTYEQYF
TRBJ1-6 TRBV6-1 CASTEVDTNSPLHF
TRBJ2-1 TRBV27 CASSPRAGGNEQFF
TRBJ1-1 TRBV4-3 CASSQGRGRRVNTEAFF
TRBJ1-2 TRBV5-1 CASSLAKDYGYTF
TRBJ1-5 TRBV6-5 CASSPVSGNNQPQHF
TRBJ1-5 TRBV27 CASAGSSNQPQHF
TRBJ2-5 TRBV14 CASSQALGGVKTQYF
TRBJ2-7 TRBV25-1 CASSGRTGVTYEQYF
TRBJ2-7 TRBV6-5 CASSYSFSDFYEQYF